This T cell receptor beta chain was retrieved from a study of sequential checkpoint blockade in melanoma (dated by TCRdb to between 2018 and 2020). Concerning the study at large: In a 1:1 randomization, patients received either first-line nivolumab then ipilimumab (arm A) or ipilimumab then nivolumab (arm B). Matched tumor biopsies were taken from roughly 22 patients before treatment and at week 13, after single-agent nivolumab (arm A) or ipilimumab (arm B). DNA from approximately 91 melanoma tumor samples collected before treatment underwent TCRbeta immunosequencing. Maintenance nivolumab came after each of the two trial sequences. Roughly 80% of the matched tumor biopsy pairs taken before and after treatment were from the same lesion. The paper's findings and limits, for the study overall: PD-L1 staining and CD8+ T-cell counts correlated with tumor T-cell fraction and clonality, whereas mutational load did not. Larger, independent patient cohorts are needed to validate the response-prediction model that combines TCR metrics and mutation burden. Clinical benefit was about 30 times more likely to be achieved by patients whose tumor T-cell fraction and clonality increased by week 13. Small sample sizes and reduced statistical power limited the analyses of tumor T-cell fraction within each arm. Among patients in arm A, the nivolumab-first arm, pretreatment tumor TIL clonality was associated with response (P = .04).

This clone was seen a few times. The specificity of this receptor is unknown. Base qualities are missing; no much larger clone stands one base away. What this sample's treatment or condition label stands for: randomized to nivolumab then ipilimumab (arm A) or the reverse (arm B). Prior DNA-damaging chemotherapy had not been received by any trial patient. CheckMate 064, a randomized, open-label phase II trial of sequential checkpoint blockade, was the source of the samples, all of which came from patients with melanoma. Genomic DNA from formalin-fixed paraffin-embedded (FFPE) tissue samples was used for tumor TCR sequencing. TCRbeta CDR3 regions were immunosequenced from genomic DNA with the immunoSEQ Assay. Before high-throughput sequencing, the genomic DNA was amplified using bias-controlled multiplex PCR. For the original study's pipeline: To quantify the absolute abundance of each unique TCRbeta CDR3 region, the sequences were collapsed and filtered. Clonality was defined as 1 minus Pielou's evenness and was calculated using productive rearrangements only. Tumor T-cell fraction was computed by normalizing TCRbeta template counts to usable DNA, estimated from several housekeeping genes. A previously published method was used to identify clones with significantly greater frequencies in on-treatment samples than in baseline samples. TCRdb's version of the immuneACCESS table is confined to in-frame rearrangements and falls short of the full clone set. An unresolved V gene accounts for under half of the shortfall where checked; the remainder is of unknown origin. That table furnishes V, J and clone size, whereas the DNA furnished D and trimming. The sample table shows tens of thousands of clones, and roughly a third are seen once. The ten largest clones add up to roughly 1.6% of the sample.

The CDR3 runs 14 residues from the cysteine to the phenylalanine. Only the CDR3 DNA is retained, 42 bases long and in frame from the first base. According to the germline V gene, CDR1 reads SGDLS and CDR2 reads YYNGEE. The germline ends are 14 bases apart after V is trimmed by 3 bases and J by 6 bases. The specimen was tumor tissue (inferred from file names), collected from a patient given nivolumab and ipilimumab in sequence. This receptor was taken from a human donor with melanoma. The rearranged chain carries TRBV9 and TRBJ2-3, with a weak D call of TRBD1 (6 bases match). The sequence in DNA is TGTGCCAGCAGCGACAGGCCCCAGGGGGATACGCAGTATTTT. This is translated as CASSDRPQGDTQYF.